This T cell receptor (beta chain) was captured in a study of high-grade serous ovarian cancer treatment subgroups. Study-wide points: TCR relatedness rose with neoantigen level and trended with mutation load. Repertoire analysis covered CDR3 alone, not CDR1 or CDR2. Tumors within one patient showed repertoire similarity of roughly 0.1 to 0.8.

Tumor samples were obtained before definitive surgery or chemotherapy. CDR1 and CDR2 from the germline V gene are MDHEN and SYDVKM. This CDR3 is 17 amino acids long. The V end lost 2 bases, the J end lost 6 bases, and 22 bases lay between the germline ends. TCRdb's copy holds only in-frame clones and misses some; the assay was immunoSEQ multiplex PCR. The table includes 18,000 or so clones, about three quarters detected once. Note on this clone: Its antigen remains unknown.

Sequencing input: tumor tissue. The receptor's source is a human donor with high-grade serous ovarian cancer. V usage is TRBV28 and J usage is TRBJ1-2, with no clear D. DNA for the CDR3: TGTGCCAGCAGTTTAGGCCAGCCCCCAGTAGGGCGAGATGGCTACACCTTC. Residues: CASSLGQPPVGRDGYTF.